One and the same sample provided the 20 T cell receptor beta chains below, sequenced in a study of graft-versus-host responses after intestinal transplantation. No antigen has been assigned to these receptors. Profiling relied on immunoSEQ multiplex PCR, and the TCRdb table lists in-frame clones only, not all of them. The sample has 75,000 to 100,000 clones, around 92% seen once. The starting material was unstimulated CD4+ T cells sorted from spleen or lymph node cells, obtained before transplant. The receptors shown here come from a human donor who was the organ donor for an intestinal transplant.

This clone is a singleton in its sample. In nucleotides, the CDR3 is TGTGCCAGCAACCCCCTCGGCTGGGGCTTCAATCAGCCCCAGCATTTT. As protein: CASNPLGWGFNQPQHF. The chain carries TRBV7-8 and TRBJ1-5, with D possibly TRBD1 on 5 matching bases. Germline CDR1 reads SGHVS; CDR2 reads FQNEAQ. This CDR3 has 16 amino acids. The V gene lost 7 bases and the J gene lost 3 bases, with 19 bases spanning the gap.

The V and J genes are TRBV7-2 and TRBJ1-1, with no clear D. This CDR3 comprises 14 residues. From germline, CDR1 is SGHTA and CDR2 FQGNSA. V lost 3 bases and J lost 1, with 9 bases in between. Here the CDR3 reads CASSLRTPNTEAFF. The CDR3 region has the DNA TGTGCCAGCAGCTTGAGGACTCCGAACACTGAAGCTTTCTTT.

Here the CDR3 reads CASSSAYEQYF. The CDR3 nucleotides read TGTGCCAGTAGTTCCGCCTACGAGCAGTACTTC. The chain employs TRBV19 and TRBJ2-5; D call uncertain. The DNA end is more similar to TRBJ2-7, so the J call may be wrong. The CDR3 spans 11 residues. Germline lookup yields CDR1 LNHDA and CDR2 SQIVND (reference sequence).

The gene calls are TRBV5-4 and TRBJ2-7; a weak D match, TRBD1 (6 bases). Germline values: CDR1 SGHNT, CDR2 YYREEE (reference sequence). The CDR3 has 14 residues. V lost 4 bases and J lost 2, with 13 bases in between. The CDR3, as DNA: TGTGCCAGCAGCCCGACAGGTCAAACCTACGAGCAGTACTTC. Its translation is CASSPTGQTYEQYF.

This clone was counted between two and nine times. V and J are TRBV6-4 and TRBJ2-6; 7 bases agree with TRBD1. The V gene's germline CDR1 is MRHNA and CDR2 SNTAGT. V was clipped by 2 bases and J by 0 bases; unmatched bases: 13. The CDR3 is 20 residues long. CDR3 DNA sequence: TGTGCCAGCAGTGACAAGGCTCAGGGGGTAGGGTACTCTGGGGCCAACGTCCTGACTTTC. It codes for CASSDKAQGVGYSGANVLTF.

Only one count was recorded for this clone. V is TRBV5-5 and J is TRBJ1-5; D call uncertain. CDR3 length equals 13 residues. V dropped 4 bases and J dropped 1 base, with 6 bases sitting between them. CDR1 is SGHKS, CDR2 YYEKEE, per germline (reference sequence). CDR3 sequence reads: CASSLDSNQPQHF. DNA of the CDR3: TGTGCCAGCAGCCTAGACAGCAATCAGCCCCAGCATTTT.

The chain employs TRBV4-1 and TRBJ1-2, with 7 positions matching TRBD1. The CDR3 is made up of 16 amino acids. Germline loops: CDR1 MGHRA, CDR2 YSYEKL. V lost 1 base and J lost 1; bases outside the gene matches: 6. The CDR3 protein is CASSQVTGAYNYGYTF. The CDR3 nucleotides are TGCGCCAGCAGCCAAGTTACAGGGGCCTATAACTATGGCTACACCTTC.

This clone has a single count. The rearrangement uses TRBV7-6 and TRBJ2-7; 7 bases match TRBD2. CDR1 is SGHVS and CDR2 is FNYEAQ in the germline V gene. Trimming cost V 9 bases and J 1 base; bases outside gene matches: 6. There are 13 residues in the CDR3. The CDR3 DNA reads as TGTGCCAGGGGGTGGGAGGGGTCCTACGAGCAGTACTTC. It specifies CARGWEGSYEQYF. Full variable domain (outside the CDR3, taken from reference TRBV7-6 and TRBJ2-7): GAGVSQSPRYKVTKRGQDVALRCDPISGHVSLYWYRQALGQGPEFLTYFNYEAQQDKSGLPNDRFSAERPEGSISTLTIQRTEQRDSAMYRCARGWEGSYEQYFGPGTRLTVT.

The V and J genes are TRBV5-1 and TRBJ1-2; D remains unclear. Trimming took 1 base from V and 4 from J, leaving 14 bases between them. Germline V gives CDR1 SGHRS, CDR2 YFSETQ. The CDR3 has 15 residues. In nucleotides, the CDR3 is TGCGCCAGCAGCTTGTCGGGGTTGGGGATCTATGGCTACACCTTC. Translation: CASSLSGLGIYGYTF.

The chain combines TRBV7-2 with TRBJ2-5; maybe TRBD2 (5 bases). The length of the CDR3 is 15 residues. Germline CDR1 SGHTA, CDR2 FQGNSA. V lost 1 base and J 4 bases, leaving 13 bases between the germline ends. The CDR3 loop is CASSLVTRERETQYF. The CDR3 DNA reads TGTGCCAGCAGCTTAGTAACCCGGGAAAGAGAGACCCAGTACTTC.

This CDR3 is CASSYSPGIYEQYF. CDR3 sequence (DNA): TGTGCCAGCAGTTACTCGCCGGGGATATACGAGCAGTACTTC. The chain recombines TRBV6-6 with TRBJ2-7; tentatively, D is TRBD2 (5 bases). The CDR3 consists of 14 residues. V was clipped by 0 bases and J by 4 bases, with 10 bases between them. The germline gives CDR1 MNHNY, CDR2 SVGAGI (reference sequence).

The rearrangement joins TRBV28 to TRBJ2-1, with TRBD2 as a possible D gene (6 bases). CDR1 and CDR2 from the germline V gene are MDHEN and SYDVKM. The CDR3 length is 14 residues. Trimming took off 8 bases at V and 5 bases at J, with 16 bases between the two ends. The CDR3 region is CASLRGARHNEQFF. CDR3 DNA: TGTGCCAGCCTGCGCGGGGCTAGGCACAATGAGCAGTTCTTC.

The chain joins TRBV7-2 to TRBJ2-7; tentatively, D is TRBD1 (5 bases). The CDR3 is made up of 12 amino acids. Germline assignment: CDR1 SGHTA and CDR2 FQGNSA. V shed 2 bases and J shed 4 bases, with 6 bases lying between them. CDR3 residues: CASSLTGYEQYF. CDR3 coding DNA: TGTGCCAGCAGCTTAACAGGTTACGAGCAGTACTTC. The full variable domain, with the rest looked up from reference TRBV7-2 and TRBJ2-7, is GAGVSQSPSNKVTEKGKDVELRCDPISGHTALYWYRQSLGQGLEFLIYFQGNSAPDKSGLPSDRFSAERTGGSVSTLTIQRTQQEDSAVYLCASSLTGYEQYFGPGTRLTVT.

CDR3 nucleotide sequence: TGTGCCAGCAGTTACAGTCAGACTAACTATGGCTACACCTTC. This codes for CASSYSQTNYGYTF. The chain is built from TRBV6-5 and TRBJ1-2; unclear D gene. CDR3 length: 14 residues. The germline V and J ends were trimmed by 2 bases and 0 bases, with 7 bases remaining between them. The germline CDR1 and CDR2 sequences are MNHEY and SVGAGI.

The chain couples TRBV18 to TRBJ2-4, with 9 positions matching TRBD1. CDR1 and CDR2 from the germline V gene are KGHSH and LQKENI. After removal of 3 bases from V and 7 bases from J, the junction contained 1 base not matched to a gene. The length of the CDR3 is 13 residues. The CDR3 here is CASSPGQGNIQYF. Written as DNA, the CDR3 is TGTGCCAGCTCACCCGGACAGGGGAACATTCAGTACTTC.

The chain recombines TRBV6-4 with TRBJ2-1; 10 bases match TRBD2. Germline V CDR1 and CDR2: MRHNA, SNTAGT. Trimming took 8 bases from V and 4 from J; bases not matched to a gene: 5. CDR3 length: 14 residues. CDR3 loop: CASSLAGGYNEQFF. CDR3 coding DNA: TGTGCCAGCTCTTTAGCGGGGGGTTACAATGAGCAGTTCTTC.

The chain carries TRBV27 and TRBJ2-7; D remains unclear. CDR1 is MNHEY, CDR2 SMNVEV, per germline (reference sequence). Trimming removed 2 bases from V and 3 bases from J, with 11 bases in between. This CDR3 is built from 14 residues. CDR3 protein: CASSLQVPHYEQYF. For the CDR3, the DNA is TGTGCCAGCAGTTTACAGGTCCCCCACTACGAGCAGTACTTC.

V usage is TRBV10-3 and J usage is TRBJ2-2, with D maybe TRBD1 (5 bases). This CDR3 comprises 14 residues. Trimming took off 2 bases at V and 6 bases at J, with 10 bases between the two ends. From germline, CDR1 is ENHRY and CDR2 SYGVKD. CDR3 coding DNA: TGTGCCATCAGTGAGACATCCAGGGCCGGGGAGCTGTTTTTT. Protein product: CAISETSRAGELFF.

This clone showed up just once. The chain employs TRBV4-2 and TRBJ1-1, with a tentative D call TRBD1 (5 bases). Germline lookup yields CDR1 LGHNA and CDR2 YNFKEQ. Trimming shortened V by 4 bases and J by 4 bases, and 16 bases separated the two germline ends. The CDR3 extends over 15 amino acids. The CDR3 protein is CASSPRDGGSTEAFF. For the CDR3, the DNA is TGTGCCAGCAGCCCCCGGGACGGGGGGTCCACTGAAGCTTTCTTT.

The CDR3 bases are TGTGCCAGCAGCTTAGTGGGTAGCGGGGGGGTTAATGAGCAGTTCTTC. It codes for CASSLVGSGGVNEQFF. The chain links TRBV7-2 to TRBJ2-1; 11 bases map to TRBD2. Unmatched junction bases numbered 6, after V lost 1 base and J lost 7 bases. The length of the CDR3 is 16 residues. Germline CDR1 SGHTA, CDR2 FQGNSA.